The 10 T cell receptor beta chains below come from one sample, sequenced in a study of graft-versus-host responses after intestinal transplantation. Profiling relied on immunoSEQ multiplex PCR, and the TCRdb table lists in-frame clones only, not all of them. This sample has about 97,000 clones, with around nine tenths found just once. This specimen consisted of PBMCs, obtained about 440 days after intestinal transplant. The receptor set was obtained from a human patient who received an intestinal transplant, so some T cells may come from the graft donor.

V gene TRBV18 combines with J gene TRBJ2-3; the match to TRBD1 covers 7 bases. V gave up 3 bases and J gave up 6 bases; unmatched junction bases: 6. Germline V CDR1 and CDR2: KGHSH, LQKENI. This CDR3 region has 14 residues. Written as DNA, the CDR3 is TGTGCCAGCTCACCTACAGGGGAAGGGGATACGCAGTATTTT. This gives the protein CASSPTGEGDTQYF.

This clone was counted only a few times. The rearrangement links TRBV6-4 to TRBJ2-2; 8 bases align to TRBD1. V dropped 4 bases and J dropped 4; count of bases not matched to a gene: 2. The CDR3 is 14 amino acids. Germline V gene sequence: CDR1 MRHNA, CDR2 SNTAGT. The CDR3 region is CASSGDRSTGELFF. The DNA for the CDR3 is TGTGCCAGCAGTGGGGACAGGAGCACCGGGGAGCTGTTTTTT.

The rearrangement links TRBV6-5 to TRBJ2-7; no definite D call. The V gene lost 8 bases and the J gene lost 7 bases, with 18 bases spanning the gap. This CDR3 comprises 13 residues. Germline CDR1 is MNHEY and CDR2 is SVGAGI. The CDR3 region is CASLGPYPLEQYF. DNA of the CDR3: TGTGCCAGCCTAGGTCCCTACCCTTTGGAGCAGTACTTC.

The gene calls are TRBV7-9 and TRBJ2-2; D may be TRBD1 (5 bases). The germline V gene encodes CDR1 SEHNR and CDR2 FQNEAQ (reference sequence). Between the trimmed V and J ends, which lost 5 bases and 0 bases, there was a span of 10 bases. CDR3 length equals 15 residues. CDR3 nucleotide sequence: TGTGCCAGCAGCCGGACACTAACGAACACCGGGGAGCTGTTTTTT. Its protein is CASSRTLTNTGELFF.

The chain recombines TRBV7-6 with TRBJ2-5; D is possibly TRBD2 (5 bases). This CDR3 has 15 residues. Germline V gives CDR1 SGHVS, CDR2 FNYEAQ. Trimming took 4 bases from V and 6 from J, leaving 18 bases between them. In DNA form, the CDR3 reads TGTGCCAGCAGCTCAGCTCCGGGGTTTGGGAAGACCCAGTACTTC. It is translated as CASSSAPGFGKTQYF. The variable domain in full, completed from reference TRBV7-6 and TRBJ2-5, reads GAGVSQSPRYKVTKRGQDVALRCDPISGHVSLYWYRQALGQGPEFLTYFNYEAQQDKSGLPNDRFSAERPEGSISTLTIQRTEQRDSAMYRCASSSAPGFGKTQYFGPGTRLLVL.

The CDR3 DNA reads TGTGCCATCAGTGAGTCTCTAGCGGACCGCACAGATACGCAGTATTTT. Residues: CAISESLADRTDTQYF. The gene calls are TRBV10-3 and TRBJ2-3, with 7 bases lining up with TRBD2. The CDR3 sequence is 16 residues long. The germline V gene has CDR1 ENHRY and CDR2 SYGVKD. V shed 0 bases, J shed 1 base, and the junction held 4 bases outside the gene matches.

The V call is TRBV5-1, the J call TRBJ2-5, with no clear D. Trimming removed 2 bases at V and 9 bases at J, with 5 bases between. CDR3 length: 10 residues. Germline V gene data show CDR1 as SGHRS and CDR2 as YFSETQ. CDR3 in amino acids: CASSFGAQYF. In DNA form, the CDR3 reads TGCGCCAGCAGCTTTGGGGCCCAGTACTTC.

This clone was observed a handful of times. This sequence joins TRBV7-2 and TRBJ2-7, with D hard to call. The CDR3 is made up of 13 amino acids. Trimming stripped 1 base from V and 3 bases from J, with 7 bases between. Germline lookup yields CDR1 SGHTA and CDR2 FQGNSA. The CDR3, as DNA: TGTGCCAGCAGCTTAGGTAGCTTCTACGAGCAGTACTTC. The encoded protein is CASSLGSFYEQYF.

This CDR3 is CASSPMVGLTNSPLHF. The DNA of the CDR3 is TGCGCCAGCAGTCCGATGGTGGGTCTTACAAATTCACCCCTCCACTTT. The chain joins TRBV23-1 to TRBJ1-6, with D unclear. TRBV23-1 is annotated as an ORF whose role is uncertain. The V end was cut by 4 bases, the J end by 7 bases, with 17 bases between. This CDR3 spans 16 amino acids.

Concerning this clone itself: The junction does not match germline at one end; this may be a read error. The chain recombines TRBV7-7 with TRBJ2-2; D is unresolved. CDR3 size: 14 residues. CDR1 is SSHAT and CDR2 is FNYEAQ in the germline V gene (reference sequence). The CDR3 loop is CASSLGIFTGELFF. The CDR3 region has the DNA TGTGCTAGCAGCTTAGGGATTTTCACCGGGGAGCTGTTTTTT.